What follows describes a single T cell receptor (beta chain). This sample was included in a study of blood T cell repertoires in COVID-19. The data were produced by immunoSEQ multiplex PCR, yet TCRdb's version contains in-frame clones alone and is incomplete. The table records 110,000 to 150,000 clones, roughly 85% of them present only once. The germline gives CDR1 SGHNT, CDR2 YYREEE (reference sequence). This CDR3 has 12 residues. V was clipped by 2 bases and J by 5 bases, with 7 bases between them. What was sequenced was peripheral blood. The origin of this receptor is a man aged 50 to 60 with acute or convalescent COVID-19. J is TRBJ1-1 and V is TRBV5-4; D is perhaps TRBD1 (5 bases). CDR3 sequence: CASSFGGTEAFF. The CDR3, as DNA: TGTGCCAGCAGCTTTGGGGGGACTGAAGCTTTCTTT.